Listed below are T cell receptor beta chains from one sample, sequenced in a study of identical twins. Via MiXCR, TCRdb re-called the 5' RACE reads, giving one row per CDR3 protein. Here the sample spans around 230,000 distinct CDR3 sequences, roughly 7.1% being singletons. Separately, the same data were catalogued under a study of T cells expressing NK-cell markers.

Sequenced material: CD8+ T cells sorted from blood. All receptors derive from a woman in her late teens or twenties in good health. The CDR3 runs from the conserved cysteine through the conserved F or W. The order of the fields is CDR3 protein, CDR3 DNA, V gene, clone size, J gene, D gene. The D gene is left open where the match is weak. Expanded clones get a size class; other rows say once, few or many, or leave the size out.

CDR3: CASHTAPHSYNEQFF
DNA: TGTGCCAGCCACACCGCCCCCCACTCCTACAATGAGCAGTTCTTC
V: TRBV18
size: -
J: TRBJ2-1
D: -

CDR3: CASSPAPTGGNTEAFF
DNA: TGTGCCAGCAGCCCGGCCCCAACAGGGGGGAACACTGAAGCTTTCTTT
V: TRBV7-9
size: -
J: TRBJ1-1
D: TRBD1

CDR3: CASSPQEGRRHNEQFF
DNA: TGTGCCAGCAGCCCGCAGGAAGGTCGTAGGCATAATGAGCAGTTCTTC
V: TRBV7-9
size: many
J: TRBJ2-1
D: -

CDR3: CASSVVTGYEQFF
DNA: TGTGCCAGCAGCGTAGTGACGGGGTATGAGCAGTTCTTC
V: TRBV9
size: few
J: TRBJ2-1
D: -

CDR3: CASSSKTDTQYF
DNA: TGTGCCAGCAGCTCAAAGACCGATACCCAGTACTTC
V: TRBV7-9
size: -
J: TRBJ2-5
D: -

CDR3: CASSPTGLAFYNEQFF
DNA: TGTGCCAGCAGTCCAACCGGACTAGCGTTCTACAATGAGCAGTTCTTC
V: TRBV12-3/TRBV12-4
size: -
J: TRBJ2-1
D: TRBD2

CDR3: CASSPIPGLPEEQYF
DNA: TGTGCCAGCAGTCCCATACCGGGACTCCCGGAAGAGCAGTACTTC
V: TRBV6-1
size: -
J: TRBJ2-7
D: -

CDR3: CAAGDSVHNEQFF
DNA: TGTGCCGCCGGGGACTCGGTCCACAATGAGCAGTTCTTC
V: TRBV2
size: few
J: TRBJ2-1
D: -

CDR3: CSARVAGDSTDTQYF
DNA: TGCAGTGCTAGGGTTGCGGGGGACTCCACCGATACGCAGTATTTT
V: TRBV20-1
size: many
J: TRBJ2-3
D: TRBD2

CDR3: CATEEETDNSPLHF
DNA: TGTGCCACCGAGGAAGAGACGGATAATTCACCCCTCCACTTT
V: TRBV10-3
size: many
J: TRBJ1-6
D: -

CDR3: CASSLEGGLDEKLFF
DNA: TGTGCCAGCAGTTTAGAGGGCGGATTAGATGAAAAACTGTTTTTT
V: TRBV12-3/TRBV12-4
size: many
J: TRBJ1-4
D: -

CDR3: CASSVESAGGTNTGELFF
DNA: TGTGCCAGCAGCGTAGAATCAGCGGGAGGGACGAACACCGGGGAGCTGTTTTTT
V: TRBV9
size: few
J: TRBJ2-2
D: TRBD2

CDR3: CASSPGPTYGYTF
DNA: TGTGCCAGCAGTCCAGGGCCTACCTATGGCTACACCTTC
V: TRBV12-3/TRBV12-4
size: many
J: TRBJ1-2
D: -

CDR3: CASSSTGDEQYF
DNA: TGTGCCAGCAGCTCTACAGGGGACGAGCAGTACTTC
V: TRBV7-9
size: few
J: TRBJ2-7
D: TRBD1

CDR3: CAIRGTSGPYEQYF
DNA: TGTGCCATCAGGGGGACTAGCGGGCCCTACGAGCAGTACTTC
V: TRBV10-3
size: many
J: TRBJ2-7
D: TRBD2

CDR3: CASSLTEEAFF
DNA: TGTGCCAGCAGCTTAACAGAGGAAGCTTTCTTT
V: TRBV7-9
size: many
J: TRBJ1-1
D: -

CDR3: CASSLDSDGYTF
DNA: TGTGCCAGCAGCTTAGACTCCGATGGCTACACCTTC
V: TRBV7-2
size: -
J: TRBJ1-2
D: -

CDR3: CASSPLGLAGRGPDTQYF
DNA: TGTGCCAGCAGCCCCCTGGGGCTAGCGGGGAGAGGGCCAGATACGCAGTATTTT
V: TRBV4-2
size: few
J: TRBJ2-3
D: TRBD2

CDR3: CSVGDSGFLEAFF
DNA: TGCAGCGTTGGGGATTCCGGGTTCCTTGAAGCTTTCTTT
V: TRBV29-1
size: few
J: TRBJ1-1
D: -

CDR3: CASSVSYNEQFF
DNA: TGTGCCAGCAGCGTTAGCTACAATGAGCAGTTCTTC
V: TRBV9
size: many
J: TRBJ2-1
D: -

CDR3: CASSQRNLADTQYF
DNA: TGTGCCAGCAGCCAAAGGAATCTGGCAGATACGCAGTATTTT
V: TRBV14
size: many
J: TRBJ2-3
D: -

CDR3: CASRPGLPSYNEQFF
DNA: TGTGCCAGCAGACCGGGACTCCCCTCCTACAATGAGCAGTTCTTC
V: TRBV7-9
size: many
J: TRBJ2-1
D: -

CDR3: CASSKSGGLRDEQFF
DNA: TGTGCCAGCAGCAAATCCGGGGGGCTTAGGGATGAGCAGTTCTTC
V: TRBV21-1
size: many
J: TRBJ2-1
D: -

CDR3: CASSQESGYNEQFF
DNA: TGCGCCAGCAGCCAAGAATCTGGATACAATGAGCAGTTCTTC
V: TRBV4-3
size: many
J: TRBJ2-1
D: -

CDR3: CASSSLHLGQGNTEAFF
DNA: TGTGCCAGCAGCTCACTACACCTAGGACAGGGGAACACTGAAGCTTTCTTT
V: TRBV7-9
size: -
J: TRBJ1-1
D: TRBD1

CDR3: CASSFGTVSYEQYF
DNA: TGTGCCAGCAGCTTTGGGACGGTCTCCTACGAGCAGTACTTC
V: TRBV7-9
size: -
J: TRBJ2-7
D: -

CDR3: CASSLGTGGANEKLFF
DNA: TGCGCCAGCAGCCTCGGGACAGGGGGTGCTAATGAAAAACTGTTTTTT
V: TRBV5-1
size: few
J: TRBJ1-4
D: TRBD1

CDR3: CASSLGSGPQYF
DNA: TGCGCCAGCAGCTTGGGAAGCGGTCCGCAGTATTTT
V: TRBV5-1
size: -
J: TRBJ2-3
D: -

CDR3: CASSASGREADTQYF
DNA: TGTGCCAGCAGCGCAAGCGGGAGGGAGGCAGATACGCAGTATTTT
V: TRBV9
size: many
J: TRBJ2-3
D: TRBD2

CDR3: CASSIRGSAAIRYEQYF
DNA: TGTGCCAGCAGCATTAGAGGGAGCGCGGCGATTCGGTACGAGCAGTACTTC
V: TRBV27
size: -
J: TRBJ2-7
D: -

CDR3: CASSHSILDNEQFF
DNA: TGTGCCAGCAGCCATTCAATACTAGACAATGAGCAGTTCTTC
V: TRBV14
size: few
J: TRBJ2-1
D: -

CDR3: CASTKTGPSTDTQYF
DNA: TGTGCCAGCACCAAAACCGGACCCAGCACAGATACGCAGTATTTT
V: TRBV6-2/TRBV6-3
size: few
J: TRBJ2-3
D: -

CDR3: CASSQAQLADEQFF
DNA: TGTGCCAGCAGCCAAGCCCAACTAGCCGATGAGCAGTTCTTC
V: TRBV14
size: -
J: TRBJ2-1
D: -

CDR3: CASSQDSGVSYEQYF
DNA: TGCGCCAGCAGCCAAGATTCAGGGGTCTCCTACGAGCAGTACTTC
V: TRBV4-3
size: many
J: TRBJ2-7
D: -

CDR3: CASSRRDRNTEAFF
DNA: TGTGCCAGCAGTCGCCGGGACAGGAACACTGAAGCTTTCTTT
V: TRBV12-3/TRBV12-4
size: few
J: TRBJ1-1
D: TRBD1

CDR3: CASSQSTGSEQYF
DNA: TGTGCCAGCAGCCAATCAACAGGATCGGAGCAGTACTTC
V: TRBV7-3
size: -
J: TRBJ2-7
D: -

CDR3: CASSGGRETQYF
DNA: TGTGCCAGCTCTGGAGGTAGAGAGACCCAGTACTTC
V: TRBV27
size: -
J: TRBJ2-5
D: -

CDR3: CASSIGAGASYNEQFF
DNA: TGTGCCAGCAGCATAGGGGCAGGCGCCTCCTACAATGAGCAGTTCTTC
V: TRBV11-3
size: once
J: TRBJ2-1
D: -

CDR3: CAWSVLASVEQYF
DNA: TGTGCCTGGAGTGTATTGGCTAGCGTTGAGCAGTACTTC
V: TRBV30
size: -
J: TRBJ2-7
D: -

CDR3: CASSLVPQGQAYEQYF
DNA: TGTGCCAGCAGCTTAGTACCTCAGGGCCAGGCCTACGAGCAGTACTTC
V: TRBV7-9
size: many
J: TRBJ2-7
D: -

CDR3: CSVEDRAKGPEAFF
DNA: TGCAGCGTTGAAGATCGAGCTAAGGGGCCTGAAGCTTTCTTT
V: TRBV29-1
size: many
J: TRBJ1-1
D: -

CDR3: CAADREDTGELFF
DNA: TGTGCAGCGGACAGGGAGGACACCGGGGAGCTGTTTTTT
V: TRBV3-1
size: few
J: TRBJ2-2
D: TRBD1

CDR3: CASSLTSGRARWEQYF
DNA: TGTGCCAGCAGCCTTACTAGCGGGAGGGCCCGGTGGGAGCAGTACTTC
V: TRBV7-9
size: -
J: TRBJ2-7
D: TRBD2

CDR3: CSAPYSSYNEQFF
DNA: TGCAGTGCGCCGTACTCCTCCTACAATGAGCAGTTCTTC
V: TRBV20-1
size: few
J: TRBJ2-1
D: -

CDR3: CSAHASEGGTDTQYF
DNA: TGCAGTGCTCATGCTAGCGAAGGGGGCACAGATACGCAGTATTTT
V: TRBV20-1
size: few
J: TRBJ2-3
D: -

CDR3: CASSPEGGRTQYF
DNA: TGTGCCAGCAGCCCGGAAGGGGGGAGGACCCAGTACTTC
V: TRBV7-8
size: few
J: TRBJ2-5
D: -

CDR3: CATSDLTTPGELFF
DNA: TGTGCCACCAGTGATCTGACTACTCCCGGGGAGCTGTTTTTT
V: TRBV24-1
size: many
J: TRBJ2-2
D: -

CDR3: CASSQEGLAQETQYF
DNA: TGTGCCAGCAGCCAAGAGGGACTAGCTCAAGAGACCCAGTACTTC
V: TRBV3-1
size: few
J: TRBJ2-5
D: TRBD2

CDR3: CASSRLTGAYEQYF
DNA: TGTGCCAGCAGCCGTTTGACAGGAGCCTACGAGCAGTACTTC
V: TRBV5-8
size: -
J: TRBJ2-7
D: -

CDR3: CASSPNGGAVTEAFF
DNA: TGTGCCAGCTCACCCAATGGGGGCGCGGTTACTGAAGCTTTCTTT
V: TRBV18
size: few
J: TRBJ1-1
D: -

CDR3: CASRSPDPAGYEQYF
DNA: TGTGCCAGCAGATCCCCCGACCCTGCGGGGTACGAGCAGTACTTC
V: TRBV7-9
size: few
J: TRBJ2-7
D: -

CDR3: CASSLDGRALDIQYF
DNA: TGTGCCAGCAGCTTAGACGGGAGGGCCTTGGACATTCAGTACTTC
V: TRBV7-2
size: few
J: TRBJ2-4
D: TRBD2

CDR3: CSVESRYGYTF
DNA: TGCAGCGTTGAAAGCAGATATGGCTACACCTTC
V: TRBV29-1
size: few
J: TRBJ1-2
D: -

CDR3: CASSFTREEQYF
DNA: TGCGCCAGCAGCTTTACCCGGGAGGAGCAGTACTTC
V: TRBV5-1
size: many
J: TRBJ2-7
D: -

CDR3: CASSVWGRAMNTGELFF
DNA: TGTGCCAGCAGCGTCTGGGGCCGCGCAATGAACACCGGGGAGCTGTTTTTT
V: TRBV6-4
size: -
J: TRBJ2-2
D: -